These 28 T cell receptor beta chains originate from one sample sequenced in a study of shared clonotypes between healthy human individuals. The table came from immunoSEQ multiplex PCR; TCRdb's copy has only in-frame clones and leaves some out. The table includes more than 900,000 clones, 70% to 80% detected once. The specimen was memory CD4+ T cells from PBMCs. Subset reported: CD45RA-negative fraction. Every receptor here comes from a man between 18 and 35 years old in good health. Some clones in this sample may be carry-over from other donors' samples.

A single count supports this clone. V and J are TRBV7-2 and TRBJ2-1; no firm D call. The V end lost 6 bases, the J end lost 3 bases, and 15 bases lay between the germline ends. Germline V lookup: CDR1 SGHTA, CDR2 FQGNSA. CDR3 size: 15 residues. CDR3 bases: TGTGCCAGCAGTGACTCCCATTTCAACTACAATGAGCAGTTCTTC. Its translation is CASSDSHFNYNEQFF.

The V and J genes are TRBV7-6 and TRBJ2-6, with a tentative D call TRBD1 (6 bases). The germline V gene has CDR1 SGHVS and CDR2 FNYEAQ. The CDR3 is 15 amino acids. V gave up 5 bases and J gave up 1 base, with 9 bases separating them. CDR3 sequence: CASSRTGSGANVLTF. The DNA for the CDR3 is TGTGCCAGCAGCAGAACAGGGTCTGGGGCCAACGTCCTGACTTTC.

The chain has TRBV11-3 and TRBJ2-1; D not resolved. Between the trimmed V and J ends, which lost 3 bases and 10 bases, there was a span of 19 bases. Germline loops: CDR1 SGHNT, CDR2 YENEEA. This CDR3 comprises 15 residues. As DNA, the CDR3 is TGTGCCAGCAGCTTGAGTGCCTCCCCGGCACTAGAGCAGTTCTTC. Its translation: CASSLSASPALEQFF. Full variable domain (rest looked up from reference TRBV11-3 and TRBJ2-1): EAGVVQSPRYKIIEKKQPVAFWCNPISGHNTLYWYLQNLGQGPELLIRYENEEAVDDSQLPKDRFSAERLKGVDSTLKIQPAELGDSAVYLCASSLSASPALEQFFGPGTRLTVL.

The chain is built from TRBV5-4 and TRBJ2-5; TRBD2 matches at 7 bases. The assigned J gene may be wrong: the sequence end matches TRBJ2-7 better. Looked up from germline, CDR1 is SGHNT and CDR2 is YYREEE (reference sequence). CDR3 length: 13 amino acids. The CDR3 reads CASSSNWEGEQYF. CDR3 sequence (DNA): TGTGCCAGCAGCTCGAACTGGGAGGGCGAGCAGTACTTC.

As concerns this clone: Distinct nucleotide sequences in the sample also encode this CDR3. The V call is TRBV7-9, the J call TRBJ1-1; a weak D match, TRBD1 (6 bases). Germline V lookup: CDR1 SEHNR, CDR2 FQNEAQ (reference sequence). Between the trimmed V and J ends, which lost 3 bases and 2 bases, there was a span of 7 bases. There are 13 residues in the CDR3. The CDR3 reads CASSFRGNTEAFF. For the CDR3, the DNA is TGTGCCAGCAGCTTCAGGGGCAACACTGAAGCTTTCTTT.

Concerning this clone itself: Other DNA sequences in the same sample also yield this CDR3. The chain recombines TRBV30 with TRBJ1-4; D is unresolved. Trimming took off 2 bases at V and 8 bases at J, with 9 bases between the two ends. The CDR3 length is 12 residues. Looked up from germline, CDR1 is GTSNPN and CDR2 is SVGIG (reference sequence). The CDR3 DNA is TGTGCCTGGAGTCCCCGGGCAGAAAAACTGTTTTTT. Translating it yields CAWSPRAEKLFF. The whole variable domain, filled in from reference TRBV30 and TRBJ1-4, reads SQTIHQWPATLVQPVGSPLSLECTVEGTSNPNLYWYRQAAGRGLQLLFYSVGIGQISSEVPQNLSASRPQDRQFILSSKKLLLSDSGFYLCAWSPRAEKLFFGSGTQLSVL.

CDR3 sequence (DNA): TGTGCCAGCTCACAGGGGGTAGCCGCTGAGCAGTTCTTC. Its protein product is CASSQGVAAEQFF. The V gene is TRBV19, the J gene TRBJ2-1; 8 positions match TRBD1. V lost 9 bases and J lost 9; bases outside the gene matches: 10. This CDR3 is built from 13 residues. The germline CDR1 and CDR2 sequences are LNHDA and SQIVND (reference sequence).

Comment on this clone: It is likely a read error: a sequence one base away is far more abundant. The chain couples TRBV9 to TRBJ2-6; 7 bases match TRBD2. V lost 7 bases to trimming and J lost 0 bases; unmatched junction nucleotides: 1. Germline V lookup: CDR1 SGDLS, CDR2 YYNGEE. The CDR3 runs to 14 residues. CDR3 protein: CASGGGSGANVLTF. Written as DNA, the CDR3 is TGTGCCAGCGGCGGGGGCTCTGGGGCCAACGTCCTGACTTTC. The full variable domain, with the rest looked up from reference TRBV9 and TRBJ2-6, is DSGVTQTPKHLITATGQRVTLRCSPRSGDLSVYWYQQSLDQGLQFLIQYYNGEERAKGNILERFSAQQFPDLHSELNLSSLELGDSALYFCASGGGSGANVLTFGAGSRLTVL.

On this clone: A much more abundant neighbour one base away suggests this may be a read error. J is TRBJ2-1 and V is TRBV29-1, with a possible D match to TRBD1 (6 bases). Germline V gene sequence: CDR1 SQVTM, CDR2 ANQGSEA. Trimming pared 5 bases from V and 9 bases from J, leaving 17 bases between. This CDR3 comprises 13 residues. The CDR3 region is CSVSLGARVEQFF. The DNA for the CDR3 is TGCAGCGTTTCATTGGGGGCACGGGTTGAGCAGTTCTTC.

The chain combines TRBV14 with TRBJ2-5; D gene ambiguous. V was clipped by 3 bases and J by 3 bases, with 5 bases between them. This CDR3 has 12 amino acids. Germline V gene sequence: CDR1 SGHDN, CDR2 FVKESK. CDR3 nucleotide sequence: TGTGCCAGCAGCCAGATAGAAGAGACCCAGTACTTC. Its translation is CASSQIEETQYF.

The rearrangement uses TRBV21-1 and TRBJ2-3; the table's D call, TRBD1, has no DNA check behind it. TRBV21-1 is a documented pseudogene. This CDR3 has 12 residues. CDR3 bases: TGTGCCAGCAGCAAAGCGACAGATGCGCAGTATTTT. It translates to CASSKATDAQYF.

This clone appeared many times. In the same sample, other DNA sequences code for this CDR3. The chain joins TRBV12-5 to TRBJ2-3; D uncertain. V lost 6 bases, J lost 3 bases, and 4 bases lay in between. The germline gives CDR1 LGHNT, CDR2 FRNRAP. The CDR3 covers 11 residues. The CDR3 reads CASGTTDTQYF. CDR3 nucleotide sequence: TGTGCTAGTGGCACAACAGATACGCAGTATTTT.

With regard to this clone: This same CDR3 is encoded by further DNA sequences in the sample. The chain links TRBV7-9 to TRBJ2-3; 12 nucleotides line up with TRBD2. Germline CDR1 reads SEHNR; CDR2 reads FQNEAQ (reference sequence). CDR3 length equals 15 residues. J was trimmed by 4 bases and V by 1 base; bases with no gene match: 0. This chain's CDR3 is CASSLGLAGADTQYF. The CDR3 region has the DNA TGTGCCAGCAGCTTAGGACTAGCGGGAGCAGATACGCAGTATTTT.

The chain uses TRBV28 and TRBJ2-3; unclear D gene. With 7 bases removed from V and 2 bases from J, the gap between germline ends came to 16 bases. The CDR3 totals 15 residues. Germline CDR1 MDHEN, CDR2 SYDVKM. This CDR3 reads CASTTWPAATDTQYF. The CDR3 bases are TGTGCCAGCACAACATGGCCAGCCGCCACAGATACGCAGTATTTT.

This clone was detected only a few times. The rearrangement links TRBV19 to TRBJ2-3, with D unresolved. This CDR3 is 14 amino acids long. Per the germline V gene, CDR1 is LNHDA and CDR2 is SQIVND (reference sequence). V lost 0 bases, J lost 0 bases, and 4 bases lay in between. For the CDR3, the DNA is TGTGCCAGTAGTATAGAGGGCAGCACAGATACGCAGTATTTT. It specifies CASSIEGSTDTQYF.

This clone has only a few counts. The chain uses TRBV11-2 and TRBJ2-7, with TRBD2 matching 11 bases. Germline CDR1 SGHAT, CDR2 FQNNGV. This CDR3 spans 14 amino acids. With V trimmed by 4 bases and J by 3 bases, 2 bases remained unmatched. This CDR3 is CASSYTSGGYEQYF. Written as DNA, the CDR3 is TGTGCCAGCAGCTACACTAGCGGGGGCTACGAGCAGTACTTC.

This sequence joins TRBV19 and TRBJ1-2; TRBD1 is a possible D gene (6 bases). Germline V gene lookup returns CDR1 LNHDA and CDR2 SQIVND (reference sequence). The CDR3 runs 12 residues. Between the trimmed V and J ends, which lost 5 bases and 6 bases, there was a span of 10 bases. The DNA for the CDR3 is TGTGCCAGTAGTGCCACAGGGCATGGCTACACCTTC. This gives the protein CASSATGHGYTF.

This clone was seen only a few times. The identical CDR3 is also encoded by other nucleotide sequences in the sample. This rearrangement joins TRBV28 to TRBJ1-5, with 10 bases aligning to TRBD1. In germline, CDR1 is MDHEN, CDR2 SYDVKM. V gave up 6 bases and J gave up 4 bases; unmatched junction bases: 3. The CDR3 loop spans 14 amino acids. CDR3 nucleotide sequence: TGTGCCAGCAGGGGACAGGGGCGGAATCAGCCCCAGCATTTT. As protein: CASRGQGRNQPQHF.

This clone was counted between two and nine times. The J gene is TRBJ2-1, the V gene TRBV6-4, with TRBD1 matching 10 bases. Germline lookup yields CDR1 MRHNA and CDR2 SNTAGT. This CDR3 is 15 amino acids long. The V gene end was trimmed by 4 bases and the J gene end by 11 bases; junction bases not matched to a gene: 11. The CDR3 nucleotides are TGTGCCAGCAGTGTTTCCGGGACAGGGGAATTGCAGCAGTTCTTC. Protein product: CASSVSGTGELQQFF.

This rearrangement joins TRBV19 to TRBJ1-1; possibly TRBD1 for D (6 bases). CDR1 is LNHDA and CDR2 is SQIVND in the germline V gene (reference sequence). The CDR3 covers 14 residues. The V end was cut by 3 bases, the J end by 8 bases, with 16 bases between. The CDR3 is CASSIGGRGSEAFF. The CDR3 DNA sequence: TGTGCCAGTAGTATCGGGGGGCGAGGGAGCGAAGCTTTCTTT.

The V gene is TRBV7-8, the J gene TRBJ2-5; no definite D call. The V end was cut by 6 bases, the J end by 5 bases, with 13 bases between. This CDR3 has 13 residues. Germline lookup yields CDR1 SGHVS and CDR2 FQNEAQ. The CDR3 coding sequence is TGTGCCAGCAGTCTCCCCCAACGGGAGACCCAGTACTTC. Protein product: CASSLPQRETQYF.

The chain links TRBV5-4 to TRBJ2-3; perhaps TRBD2 as D (5 bases). Germline lookup yields CDR1 SGHNT and CDR2 YYREEE (reference sequence). V gave up 4 bases and J gave up 0 bases, with 12 bases separating them. CDR3 size: 15 residues. The CDR3 DNA is TGTGCCAGCAGCCCGTCTCCGGGGAGCACAGATACGCAGTATTTT. It is translated as CASSPSPGSTDTQYF.

The rearrangement joins TRBV7-6 to TRBJ1-1; D call uncertain. V shed 2 bases and J shed 8 bases, with 15 bases lying between them. Germline loops: CDR1 SGHVS, CDR2 FNYEAQ. CDR3 length: 14 residues. The CDR3 spells CASSLTRRETEAFF. Here the CDR3 DNA reads TGTGCCAGCAGCTTAACAAGACGGGAGACCGAAGCTTTCTTT.

This clone showed up just a few times. This is likely an artifact of a read error, given a far larger clone one base away. Other DNA sequences in this specimen translate into the identical CDR3. The V call is TRBV28, the J call TRBJ2-3, with D unclear. The CDR3 totals 11 residues. V was cut by 6 bases and J by 12 bases, with 13 bases left in between. CDR1 is MDHEN and CDR2 is SYDVKM in the germline V gene. The CDR3 DNA is TGTGCCAGCAGCGGGCAGCACTCCCAGTATTTT. Residues: CASSGQHSQYF.

The chain uses TRBV5-1 and TRBJ2-3, with TRBD2 matching over 7 bases. Unmatched junction bases numbered 3, after V lost 0 bases and J lost 2 bases. Per germline, CDR1 SGHRS and CDR2 YFSETQ. The CDR3 has 15 amino acids. The DNA of the CDR3 is TGCGCCAGCAGCTTGGAGCGGGACGACACAGATACGCAGTATTTT. Translated, it gives CASSLERDDTDTQYF.

This clone was observed a single time. V is TRBV7-2 and J is TRBJ1-3; the D gene is possibly TRBD1 (5 bases). This CDR3 has 17 amino acids. Germline CDR1 reads SGHTA; CDR2 reads FQGNSA. V was shortened by 5 bases and J by 2 bases, with 19 bases between the two germline ends. The CDR3 spells CASSQNIRAFTGNTIYF. The CDR3 DNA is TGTGCCAGCAGCCAAAACATCAGGGCGTTTACTGGAAACACCATATATTTT.

The sample holds one count of this clone. The gene calls are TRBV29-1 and TRBJ1-4; TRBD1 is a possible D gene (5 bases). The CDR3 length is 13 residues. Trimming stripped 4 bases from V and 4 bases from J, with 10 bases between. Germline values: CDR1 SQVTM, CDR2 ANQGSEA. Here the CDR3 reads CSVAGLLNEKLFF. The CDR3 DNA reads TGCAGCGTTGCGGGACTGCTTAATGAAAAACTGTTTTTT.

The chain is built from TRBV27 and TRBJ2-5, with D perhaps assigned TRBD1 or TRBD2 (5 bases each). Trimming took 5 bases from V and 5 from J, leaving 12 bases between them. This CDR3 is 13 amino acids long. Germline CDR1 MNHEY, CDR2 SMNVEV (reference sequence). CDR3 sequence (DNA): TGTGCCAGCAGTCCCATTTGGGGGGAGACCCAGTACTTC. This translates into CASSPIWGETQYF.